Many counts were recorded for the clone carrying this T cell receptor beta chain. TCRdb reprocessed the RACE reads with MiXCR, giving one entry per CDR3 protein. Counted here are about 65,000 distinct CDR3 sequences, around 6.1% occurring once; the ten biggest clones make up 3% to 4%. Time point described: healthy volunteer bleed at 6 weeks. Total RNA was extracted from unfractionated whole blood. The entry originates in a study of human T cells and chemical hapten exposure. V was clipped by 4 bases and J by 0 bases, with 19 bases between them. The germline CDR1 and CDR2 sequences are PRHDT and FYEKMQ (reference sequence). CDR3 length: 18 amino acids.

The chain joins TRBV13 to TRBJ2-4, with D possibly matching TRBD1 (6 bases). Material: whole blood. This TCR came from a female donor in good health. Some clones in this sample may be carry-over from other donors' samples. In nucleotides, the CDR3 is TGTGCCAGCAGCTGGAGTCGGGACACACCTCTAGCCAAAAACATTCAGTACTTC. Protein product: CASSWSRDTPLAKNIQYF.